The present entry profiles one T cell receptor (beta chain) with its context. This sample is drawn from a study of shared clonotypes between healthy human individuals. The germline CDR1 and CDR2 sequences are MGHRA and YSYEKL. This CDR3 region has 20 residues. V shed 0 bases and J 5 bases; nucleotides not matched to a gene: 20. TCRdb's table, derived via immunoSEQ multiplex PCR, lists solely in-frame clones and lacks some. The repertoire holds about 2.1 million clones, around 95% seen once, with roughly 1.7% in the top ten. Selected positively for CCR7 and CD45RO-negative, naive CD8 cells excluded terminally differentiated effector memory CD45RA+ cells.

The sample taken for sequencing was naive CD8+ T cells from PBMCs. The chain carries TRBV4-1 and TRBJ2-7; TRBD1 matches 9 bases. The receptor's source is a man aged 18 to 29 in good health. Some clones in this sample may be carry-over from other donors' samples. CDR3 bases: TGCGCCAGCAGCCAAGATCAAGTCGGGAGACGCAAGGACAGGGGTAACGAGCAGTACTTC. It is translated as CASSQDQVGRRKDRGNEQYF.